The 32 T cell receptor beta chains in this list originate from one sample, sequenced in a study of vaccination and CD4 T cells after COVID-19. Sequencing of the DNA from cultured CD4+ T cells was carried out with the Oncomine TCR Beta short-read assay. Via MiXCR, TCRdb re-called the PCR reads, giving one row per CDR3 protein. The top ten clones hold 15% to 25% of a sample with 9,500 to 15,000 distinct CDR3 sequences, 50% of them seen once. Treatment specified: 10-day PBMC culture with coronavirus spike peptide pools or control peptides (ViraFEST assay). No antigen has been identified for these receptors. Sample: CD4+ T cells from blood, cultured in vitro. All receptors derive from a human donor who had recovered from COVID-19.

This clonotype has only a few counts. The V and J genes are TRBV19 and TRBJ1-5; tentatively, D is TRBD1 (5 bases). Germline V CDR1 and CDR2: LNHDA, SQIVND (reference sequence). CDR3 size: 14 residues. Trimming removed 6 bases from V and 4 bases from J, with 13 bases in between. CDR3 sequence reads: CASRVGHINQPQHF. As DNA, the CDR3 is TGTGCCAGTAGAGTTGGACACATTAATCAGCCCCAGCATTTT.

The V and J genes are TRBV7-9 and TRBJ2-7; D may be TRBD1 (6 bases). The germline V gene encodes CDR1 SEHNR and CDR2 FQNEAQ (reference sequence). The V end was cut by 1 base, the J end by 0 bases, with 10 bases between. The CDR3 totals 15 residues. CDR3 bases: TGTGCCAGCAGCTTAGGGTCAGGGGACTCCTACGAGCAGTACTTC. Its translation is CASSLGSGDSYEQYF.

This clonotype was observed a few times. The genes are TRBV20-1 and TRBJ2-3; tentatively, D is TRBD1 (5 bases). Germline-derived CDR1 and CDR2 are DFQATT and SNEGSKA (reference sequence). The CDR3 runs to 14 residues. Trimming stripped 3 bases from V and 2 bases from J, with 12 bases between. The CDR3: CSASPGHNTDTQYF. DNA for the CDR3: TGCAGTGCTAGTCCCGGACACAACACAGATACGCAGTATTTT.

Only a few counts were recorded for this clonotype. The chain uses TRBV6-1 and TRBJ2-5; TRBD2 is a possible D gene (6 bases). V was pared by 1 base and J by 2 bases, with 17 bases between. The CDR3 extends over 17 amino acids. Germline V gene sequence: CDR1 MNHNS, CDR2 SASEGT. The DNA of the CDR3 is TGTGCCAGCAGTGAAGGTCCTGGGGGGTTTGGACAAGAGACCCAGTACTTC. It translates to CASSEGPGGFGQETQYF.

The chain combines TRBV12-3 or TRBV12-4 with TRBJ1-4; a possible D gene is TRBD1 (6 bases). The CDR3 runs 14 residues. V was cut by 3 bases and J by 7 bases, with 12 bases left in between. The CDR3 DNA reads as TGTGCCAGCAGTTTCAGTGGGGGCGGTGAAAAACTGTTTTTT. Translating it yields CASSFSGGGEKLFF.

The chain is built from TRBV20-1 and TRBJ2-2; TRBD2 agrees at 7 bases. Germline CDR1 reads DFQATT; CDR2 reads SNEGSKA (reference sequence). The trim removed 5 bases at V and 1 base at J, leaving 22 bases unmatched. The CDR3 covers 20 residues. CDR3 in amino acids: CSARSFNWAPLAVNTGELFF. CDR3 nucleotides: TGCAGTGCTCGTAGCTTCAATTGGGCTCCGCTAGCGGTGAACACCGGGGAGCTGTTTTTT.

This clonotype has a handful of counts. The gene calls are TRBV12-3 or TRBV12-4 and TRBJ1-4; D not resolved. The CDR3 consists of 11 residues. Trimming took 5 bases from V and 10 from J, leaving 8 bases between them. Written as DNA, the CDR3 is TGTGCCAGCAGTGTCGGCGGAAAACTGTTTTTT. Translating it yields CASSVGGKLFF.

The V gene is TRBV28, the J gene TRBJ2-2; no clear D gene. Deletions cut 5 bases from V and 0 bases from J, with 16 bases between. Germline assignment: CDR1 MDHEN and CDR2 SYDVKM. The CDR3 has 17 amino acids. The CDR3 here is CASSSSQRWSNTGELFF. For the CDR3, the DNA is TGTGCCAGCAGTAGTTCCCAAAGGTGGTCGAACACCGGGGAGCTGTTTTTT.

The rearrangement uses TRBV28 and TRBJ2-5; 9 bases map to TRBD1. J was trimmed by 2 bases and V by 8 bases; bases with no gene match: 3. CDR1 and CDR2 from the germline V gene are MDHEN and SYDVKM. The CDR3 is made up of 13 amino acids. The CDR3 region is CASRDRVQETQYF. The CDR3 DNA reads as TGTGCCAGCCGGGACAGGGTACAAGAGACCCAGTACTTC.

V and J are TRBV20-1 and TRBJ2-3; either TRBD1 or TRBD2 may supply D (5 bases each). CDR3 length: 14 amino acids. V was pared by 6 bases and J by 4 bases, with 17 bases between. Per the germline V gene, CDR1 is DFQATT and CDR2 is SNEGSKA (reference sequence). The CDR3 reads CSARDPDLPDTQYF. The CDR3, as DNA: TGCAGTGCCCGGGACCCCGACCTCCCAGATACGCAGTATTTT.

This chain links TRBV4-1 with TRBJ1-1; 11 nucleotides align to TRBD1. Trimming took 1 base from V and 1 from J; bases not matched to a gene: 2. Germline assignment: CDR1 MGHRA and CDR2 YSYEKL. The CDR3 is 16 amino acids. The CDR3 spells CASSQGTGGGNTEAFF. CDR3 nucleotide sequence: TGCGCCAGCAGCCAAGGGACAGGGGGCGGGAACACTGAAGCTTTCTTT.

V and J are TRBV7-9 and TRBJ2-2; TRBD2 matches at 7 bases. V gave up 3 bases and J gave up 8 bases; unmatched junction bases: 12. This CDR3 comprises 16 residues. Germline CDR1 SEHNR, CDR2 FQNEAQ (reference sequence). This CDR3 reads CASSFLGGRALGELFF. The DNA for the CDR3 is TGTGCCAGCAGCTTCCTTGGCGGGAGAGCTTTAGGGGAGCTGTTTTTT.

The chain links TRBV6-1 to TRBJ2-3; D remains ambiguous. Between the trimmed V and J ends, which lost 0 bases and 5 bases, there was a span of 9 bases. Germline lookup yields CDR1 MNHNS and CDR2 SASEGT. The CDR3 sequence is 14 residues long. The CDR3 DNA reads as TGTGCCAGCAGTGAAGCGCTAGAAATAGATACGCAGTATTTT. It encodes CASSEALEIDTQYF.

V usage is TRBV20-1 and J usage is TRBJ2-1, with 7 bases lining up with TRBD1. V shed 4 bases, J shed 4 bases, and the junction held 10 bases outside the gene matches. The CDR3 runs 15 residues. Germline CDR1 reads DFQATT; CDR2 reads SNEGSKA (reference sequence). The CDR3 DNA follows: TGCAGTGCTAAGGCACAGGGGTCGGTTTACAATGAGCAGTTCTTC. It codes for CSAKAQGSVYNEQFF.

A few counts support this clonotype. The chain's CDR3 is CASSLRRQDTDTQYF. CDR3 bases: TGTGCCAGCAGCTTAAGACGTCAGGACACAGATACGCAGTATTTT. V gene TRBV7-9 combines with J gene TRBJ2-3; D gene unclear. The germline gives CDR1 SEHNR, CDR2 FQNEAQ (reference sequence). Between the trimmed V and J ends, which lost 2 bases and 2 bases, there was a span of 11 bases. This CDR3 contains 15 residues.

The rearrangement uses TRBV6-5 and TRBJ2-7; D may correspond to TRBD1 or TRBD2 (5 bases each). V lost 4 bases and J lost 3, with 13 bases in between. This CDR3 region has 14 residues. CDR1 MNHEY and CDR2 SVGAGI come from the germline V gene. The DNA for the CDR3 is TGTGCCAGCAGTTTCCGGGACGCGGTCTACGAGCAGTACTTC. Its protein is CASSFRDAVYEQYF.

This clonotype appeared a few times. The chain has TRBV20-1 and TRBJ1-4, with D unclear. Germline-derived CDR1 and CDR2 are DFQATT and SNEGSKA (reference sequence). Deletions cut 0 bases from V and 0 bases from J, with 8 bases between. The CDR3 consists of 15 residues. The CDR3, as DNA: TGCAGTGCTAGAGATCCGGGAGCAACTAATGAAAAACTGTTTTTT. Its protein product is CSARDPGATNEKLFF.

V gene TRBV6-5 combines with J gene TRBJ2-3, with 9 positions matching TRBD2. The CDR3 covers 15 residues. The V segment lost 4 bases and the J segment 2 bases; nucleotides outside the gene matches: 4. The germline V gene has CDR1 MNHEY and CDR2 SVGAGI. The CDR3 DNA is TGTGCCAGCAGTTCACTAGCGGGCCTCACAGATACGCAGTATTTT. Translation: CASSSLAGLTDTQYF.

This chain uses TRBV14 with TRBJ2-3; TRBD2 matches at 7 bases. This CDR3 comprises 15 residues. Germline loops: CDR1 SGHDN, CDR2 FVKESK. V trimming: 4 bases; J trimming: 2 bases; junction bases outside the gene matches: 6. The CDR3 DNA sequence: TGTGCCAGCAGCCCTCGACTAGCCCTCACAGATACGCAGTATTTT. Amino acid sequence: CASSPRLALTDTQYF.

For the CDR3, the DNA is TGTGCCAGCAGCTTATACAGGGGACTTAGCAATCAGCCCCAGCATTTT. Translated, it gives CASSLYRGLSNQPQHF. V is TRBV7-2 and J is TRBJ1-5, with 7 bases identical to TRBD1. Germline V gene sequence: CDR1 SGHTA, CDR2 FQGNSA. The CDR3 is 16 amino acids. With V trimmed by 2 bases and J by 0 bases, 4 bases remained unmatched.

This clonotype was counted between two and nine times. The chain couples TRBV20-1 to TRBJ1-2; 7 positions agree with TRBD1. The trim removed 0 bases at V and 6 bases at J, leaving 10 bases unmatched. Germline CDR1 is DFQATT and CDR2 is SNEGSKA (reference sequence). This CDR3 has 15 residues. The chain's CDR3 is CSARDPVKGADGYTF. The CDR3, as DNA: TGCAGTGCTAGAGATCCGGTGAAGGGGGCGGATGGCTACACCTTC.

The V call is TRBV5-6, the J call TRBJ1-6, with TRBD1 as a possible D gene (5 bases). The CDR3 runs to 16 residues. The germline CDR1 and CDR2 sequences are SGHDT and YYEEEE. V was pared by 4 bases and J by 6 bases, with 17 bases between. The CDR3 is CASSRGTSSINSPLHF. CDR3 DNA sequence: TGTGCCAGCAGCCGGGGGACGTCCTCTATTAATTCACCCCTCCACTTT.

The chain carries TRBV20-1 and TRBJ2-1; 12 bases are a match to TRBD2. V lost 6 bases and J lost 6; bases outside the gene matches: 15. Per the germline V gene, CDR1 is DFQATT and CDR2 is SNEGSKA (reference sequence). The CDR3 totals 17 residues. In nucleotides, the CDR3 is TGCAGTGCCAAGATTGGGGCCCTAGCGGGAGGGGGCAATGAGCAGTTCTTC. Translated, it gives CSAKIGALAGGGNEQFF.

V usage is TRBV29-1 and J usage is TRBJ2-5; 12 nucleotides line up with TRBD1. CDR3 size: 13 residues. The germline gives CDR1 SQVTM, CDR2 ANQGSEA. Unmatched junction bases numbered 4, after V lost 7 bases and J lost 4 bases. The CDR3 sequence is CSAGQGARETQYF. Written as DNA, the CDR3 is TGCAGCGCGGGACAGGGGGCGAGAGAGACCCAGTACTTC.

J is TRBJ2-5 and V is TRBV3-1; D call uncertain. Germline V gene sequence: CDR1 LGHDT, CDR2 YNNKEL (reference sequence). V was pared by 0 bases and J by 4 bases, with 3 bases between. The CDR3 is 12 residues long. The CDR3 protein is CASSQDAETQYF. The CDR3 region has the DNA TGTGCCAGCAGCCAAGATGCAGAGACCCAGTACTTC.

This chain uses TRBV5-1 with TRBJ2-6; D is unclear. With 4 bases removed from V and 2 bases from J, the gap between germline ends came to 4 bases. The CDR3 totals 13 residues. Germline V gene sequence: CDR1 SGHRS, CDR2 YFSETQ. CDR3 nucleotide sequence: TGCGCCAGCAGCAGAGCTGGGGCCAACGTCCTGACTTTC. Residues: CASSRAGANVLTF.

This clonotype was counted only a few times. This chain joins TRBV6-1 and TRBJ1-5; tentative D call: TRBD1 (5 bases). V lost 6 bases and J 3 bases, leaving 9 bases between the germline ends. The germline gives CDR1 MNHNS, CDR2 SASEGT. This CDR3 is built from 13 residues. As DNA, the CDR3 is TGTGCCAGCAGCGGGACGGTCAATCAGCCCCAGCATTTT. It yields the protein CASSGTVNQPQHF.

This clonotype counts as medium-sized (0.01 to 0.1%). J is TRBJ1-5 and V is TRBV19, with 7 bases matching TRBD1. CDR3 size: 15 residues. Trimming took 5 bases from V and 9 from J; bases not matched to a gene: 13. CDR1 and CDR2 (germline): LNHDA, SQIVND (reference sequence). CDR3 loop: CASSGRDRLQRPQHF. CDR3 sequence (DNA): TGTGCCAGTAGTGGCCGGGACAGATTACAGCGGCCCCAGCATTTT.

The J gene is TRBJ2-5, the V gene TRBV2, with D unclear. The length of the CDR3 is 12 residues. Germline-derived CDR1 and CDR2 are SNHLY and FYNNEI. With 9 bases removed from V and 5 bases from J, the gap between germline ends came to 13 bases. The CDR3 is CASKLIGETQYF. In DNA, the CDR3 is TGTGCCAGTAAATTGATCGGGGAGACCCAGTACTTC.

The CDR3, as DNA: TGTGCCAGCAGCCAAGGACAGGGCGGCAACAATGAGCAGTTCTTC. Translating it yields CASSQGQGGNNEQFF. The chain links TRBV3-1 to TRBJ2-1; 7 bases match TRBD1. The CDR3 consists of 15 residues. Trimming cost V 1 base and J 5 bases; bases outside gene matches: 5. Germline V CDR1 and CDR2: LGHDT, YNNKEL (reference sequence).

The chain employs TRBV27 and TRBJ2-6, with TRBD1 identical over 10 bases. CDR3 length equals 18 residues. Germline-derived CDR1 and CDR2 are MNHEY and SMNVEV (reference sequence). V gave up 6 bases and J gave up 0 bases; unmatched junction bases: 8. CDR3 protein: CASSLMGTGVSGANVLTF. In DNA form, the CDR3 reads TGTGCCAGCAGCCTAATGGGGACAGGGGTCTCTGGGGCCAACGTCCTGACTTTC.

This clonotype was seen a few times. The chain joins TRBV27 to TRBJ2-5, with 12 bases that match TRBD2. The CDR3 runs to 16 residues. The V gene end was trimmed by 5 bases and the J gene end by 2 bases; junction bases not matched to a gene: 6. Looked up from germline, CDR1 is MNHEY and CDR2 is SMNVEV (reference sequence). For the CDR3, the DNA is TGTGCCAGCAGTCCGCGGACTAGCGGGAAACAAGAGACCCAGTACTTC. Its translation is CASSPRTSGKQETQYF.